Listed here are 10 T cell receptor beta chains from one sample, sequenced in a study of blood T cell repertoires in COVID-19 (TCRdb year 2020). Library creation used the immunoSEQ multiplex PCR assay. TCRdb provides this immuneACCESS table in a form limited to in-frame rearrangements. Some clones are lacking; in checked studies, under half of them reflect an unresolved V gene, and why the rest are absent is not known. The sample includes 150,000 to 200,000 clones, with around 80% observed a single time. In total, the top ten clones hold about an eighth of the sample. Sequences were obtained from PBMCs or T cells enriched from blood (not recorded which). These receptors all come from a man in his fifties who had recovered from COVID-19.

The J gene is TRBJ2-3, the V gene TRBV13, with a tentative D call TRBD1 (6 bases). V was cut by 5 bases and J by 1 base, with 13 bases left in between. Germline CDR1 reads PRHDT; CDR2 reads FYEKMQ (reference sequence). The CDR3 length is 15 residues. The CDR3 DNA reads TGTGCCAGCAGCCGAACAGGGTTAGGCACAGATACGCAGTATTTT. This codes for CASSRTGLGTDTQYF. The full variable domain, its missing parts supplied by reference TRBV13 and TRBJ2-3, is AAGVIQSPRHLIKEKRETATLKCYPIPRHDTVYWYQQGPGQDPQFLISFYEKMQSDKGSIPDRFSAQQFSDYHSELNMSSLELGDSALYFCASSRTGLGTDTQYFGPGTRLTVL.

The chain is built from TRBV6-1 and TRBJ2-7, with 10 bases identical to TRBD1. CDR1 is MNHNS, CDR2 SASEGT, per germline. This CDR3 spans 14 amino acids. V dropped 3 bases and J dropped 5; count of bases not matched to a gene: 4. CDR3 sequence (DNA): TGTGCCAGCAGTGACGGGACAGGGGCCGACGAGCAGTACTTC. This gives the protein CASSDGTGADEQYF.

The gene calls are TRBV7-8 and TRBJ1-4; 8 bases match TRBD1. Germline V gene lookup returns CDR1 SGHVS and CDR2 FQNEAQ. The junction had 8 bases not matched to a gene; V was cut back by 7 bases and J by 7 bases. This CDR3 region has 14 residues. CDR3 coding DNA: TGTGCCAGCACCGGGACAGGATGGTTTGAAAAACTGTTTTTT. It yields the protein CASTGTGWFEKLFF.

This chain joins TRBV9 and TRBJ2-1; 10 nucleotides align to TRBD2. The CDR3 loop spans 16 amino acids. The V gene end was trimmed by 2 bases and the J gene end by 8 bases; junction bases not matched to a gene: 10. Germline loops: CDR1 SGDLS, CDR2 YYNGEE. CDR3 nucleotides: TGTGCCAGCAGCGTCCAGTGGAGCGGGGGGGCCGATGAGCAGTTCTTC. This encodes CASSVQWSGGADEQFF.

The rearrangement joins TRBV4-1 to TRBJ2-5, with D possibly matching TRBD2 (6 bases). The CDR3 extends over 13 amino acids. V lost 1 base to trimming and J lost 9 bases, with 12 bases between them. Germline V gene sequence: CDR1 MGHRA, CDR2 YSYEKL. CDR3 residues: CASSQGGGEAQYF. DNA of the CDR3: TGCGCCAGCAGCCAAGGAGGCGGGGAGGCCCAGTACTTC.

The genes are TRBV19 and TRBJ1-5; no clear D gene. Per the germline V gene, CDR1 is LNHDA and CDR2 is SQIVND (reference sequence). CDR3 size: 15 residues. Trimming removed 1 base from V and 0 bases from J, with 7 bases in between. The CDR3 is CASSIATISNQPQHF. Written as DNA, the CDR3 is TGTGCCAGTAGTATAGCGACTATTAGCAATCAGCCCCAGCATTTT.

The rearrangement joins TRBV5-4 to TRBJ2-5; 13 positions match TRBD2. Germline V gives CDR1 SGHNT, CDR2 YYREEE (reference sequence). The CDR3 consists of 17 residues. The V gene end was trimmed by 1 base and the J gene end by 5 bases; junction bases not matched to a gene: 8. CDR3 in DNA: TGTGCCAGCAGCTTGTGGCCAGGGACTAGCGGGGACGAGACCCAGTACTTC. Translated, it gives CASSLWPGTSGDETQYF. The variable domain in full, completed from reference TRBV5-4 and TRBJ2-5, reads ETGVTQSPTHLIKTRGQQVTLRCSSQSGHNTVSWYQQALGQGPQFIFQYYREEENGRGNFPPRFSGLQFPNYSSELNVNALELDDSALYLCASSLWPGTSGDETQYFGPGTRLLVL.

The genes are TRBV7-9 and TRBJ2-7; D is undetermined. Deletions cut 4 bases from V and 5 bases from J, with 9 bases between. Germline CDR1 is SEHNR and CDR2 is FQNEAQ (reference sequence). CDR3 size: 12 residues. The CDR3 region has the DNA TGTGCCAGCAGCTCCGGGTTCCACGAGCAGTACTTC. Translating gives CASSSGFHEQYF.

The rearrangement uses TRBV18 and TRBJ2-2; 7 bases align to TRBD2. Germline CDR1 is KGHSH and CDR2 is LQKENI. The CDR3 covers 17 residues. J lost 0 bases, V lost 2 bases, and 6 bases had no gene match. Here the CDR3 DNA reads TGTGCCAGCTCACCAACGGGGGGTTTCGCGAACACCGGGGAGCTGTTTTTT. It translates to CASSPTGGFANTGELFF.

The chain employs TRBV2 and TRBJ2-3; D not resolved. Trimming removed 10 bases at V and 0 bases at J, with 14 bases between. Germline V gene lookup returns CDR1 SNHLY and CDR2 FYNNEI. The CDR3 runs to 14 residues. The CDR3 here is CATLQIRSTDTQYF. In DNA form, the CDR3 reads TGTGCCACCTTACAGATTCGAAGCACAGATACGCAGTATTTT.